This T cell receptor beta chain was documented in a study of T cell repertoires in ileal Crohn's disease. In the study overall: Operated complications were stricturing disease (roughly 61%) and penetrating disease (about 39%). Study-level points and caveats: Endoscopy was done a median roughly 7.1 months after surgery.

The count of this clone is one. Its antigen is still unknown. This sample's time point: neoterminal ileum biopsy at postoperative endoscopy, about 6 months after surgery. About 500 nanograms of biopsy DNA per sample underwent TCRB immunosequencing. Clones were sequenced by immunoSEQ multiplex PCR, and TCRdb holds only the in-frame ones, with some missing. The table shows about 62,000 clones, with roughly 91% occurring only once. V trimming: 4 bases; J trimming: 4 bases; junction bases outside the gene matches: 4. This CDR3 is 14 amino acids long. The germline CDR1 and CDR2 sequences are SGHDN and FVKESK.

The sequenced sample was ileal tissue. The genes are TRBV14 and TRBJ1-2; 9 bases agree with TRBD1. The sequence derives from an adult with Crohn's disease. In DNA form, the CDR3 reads TGTGCCAGCAGCCCCGGGACAGGGAGCTATGGCTACACCTTC. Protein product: CASSPGTGSYGYTF.